The 25 T cell receptor beta chains presented below share a single source sample, sequenced in a study of cytomegalovirus exposure and HLA in healthy donors. The PCR ran on 60 Vbeta and 13 Jbeta primers. Some clones are missing from TCRdb's copy, which holds only in-frame ones; the method was immunoSEQ multiplex PCR. Altogether 90,000 to 120,000 clones are present, approximately 80% being singletons, with the ten largest covering approximately 4.5%. Sequencing input: PBMCs. These receptors were obtained from a male donor in good health and CMV-seronegative.

The CDR3 sequence is CASSLGTETDTQYF. The CDR3 DNA follows: TGCGCCAGCAGCTTGGGGACTGAAACAGATACGCAGTATTTT. The V and J genes are TRBV5-1 and TRBJ2-3; tentatively, D is TRBD2 (5 bases). CDR1 and CDR2 from the germline V gene are SGHRS and YFSETQ. V was trimmed by 0 bases and J by 3 bases, leaving 8 bases between them. The CDR3 extends over 14 amino acids.

This rearrangement joins TRBV4-1 to TRBJ1-3; D gene unclear. Trimming took 1 base from V and 1 from J, leaving 14 bases between them. This CDR3 is 17 amino acids long. From germline, CDR1 is MGHRA and CDR2 YSYEKL. The CDR3 loop is CASSQGRARGSGNTIYF. CDR3 nucleotide sequence: TGCGCCAGCAGCCAAGGGCGGGCGCGCGGATCTGGAAACACCATATATTTT.

This clone was seen once. The V call is TRBV27, the J call TRBJ1-3; weak D call: TRBD1 (6 bases). V was trimmed by 7 bases and J by 0 bases, leaving 13 bases between them. Germline V CDR1 and CDR2: MNHEY, SMNVEV (reference sequence). This CDR3 comprises 15 residues. CDR3 coding DNA: TGTGCCAGCATGATCAGGGGCCTCTCTGGAAACACCATATATTTT. It encodes CASMIRGLSGNTIYF.

This chain uses TRBV6-5 with TRBJ1-1, with D unclear. The CDR3 contains 13 residues. The germline CDR1 and CDR2 sequences are MNHEY and SVGAGI. V was clipped by 2 bases and J by 8 bases, with 12 bases between them. In DNA, the CDR3 is TGTGCCAGCAGTTACGGGGAGAAACTCGAAGCTTTCTTT. Protein product: CASSYGEKLEAFF.

This clone is a singleton in its sample. This rearrangement joins TRBV7-8 to TRBJ2-2; no clear D gene. The CDR3 length is 17 residues. Between the trimmed V and J ends, which lost 5 bases and 0 bases, there was a span of 16 bases. Germline assignment: CDR1 SGHVS and CDR2 FQNEAQ. The CDR3 is CASSPPRSNTNTGELFF. The CDR3 bases are TGTGCCAGCAGCCCACCGCGGAGCAACACGAACACCGGGGAGCTGTTTTTT.

The chain couples TRBV13 to TRBJ2-5; 14 bases map to TRBD2. CDR3 length equals 16 residues. From germline, CDR1 is PRHDT and CDR2 FYEKMQ (reference sequence). After removal of 0 bases from V and 9 bases from J, the junction contained 6 bases not matched to a gene. The CDR3 loop reads CASSLGRGLAGEAQYF. Here the CDR3 DNA reads TGTGCCAGCAGCTTAGGCAGGGGACTAGCGGGAGAAGCCCAGTACTTC.

This clone was seen more than once but under ten times. The CDR3 here is CASSEVGSFYEQYF. In nucleotides, the CDR3 is TGTGCCAGCAGTGAAGTCGGGAGTTTCTACGAGCAGTACTTC. The chain carries TRBV6-1 and TRBJ2-7; perhaps TRBD2 as D (6 bases). Trimming took off 1 base at V and 3 bases at J, with 10 bases between the two ends. This CDR3 contains 14 residues. The germline V gene has CDR1 MNHNS and CDR2 SASEGT.

The V call is TRBV10-3, the J call TRBJ2-3, with TRBD2 identical over 10 bases. The V gene end was trimmed by 11 bases and the J gene end by 1 base; junction bases not matched to a gene: 6. The CDR3 extends over 14 amino acids. Germline V gene sequence: CDR1 ENHRY, CDR2 SYGVKD. The chain's CDR3 is CAFASGRGTDTQYF. CDR3 DNA sequence: TGTGCCTTCGCTAGCGGGAGAGGCACAGATACGCAGTATTTT.

The chain is built from TRBV15 and TRBJ2-2, with 7 bases fitting TRBD1. This CDR3 spans 15 amino acids. Losses at the gene ends were 3 bases for V and 4 bases for J; bases not matched to a gene: 5. Looked up from germline, CDR1 is LNHNV and CDR2 is YYDKDF (reference sequence). Written as DNA, the CDR3 is TGTGCCACCAGCAGGAAGGGGGCGGGCACCGGGGAGCTGTTTTTT. Protein product: CATSRKGAGTGELFF.

The rearrangement uses TRBV7-3 and TRBJ2-1, with TRBD1 as a possible D gene (6 bases). The V end was cut by 5 bases, the J end by 8 bases, with 19 bases between. This CDR3 has 15 residues. CDR1 is SGHTA and CDR2 is FQGTGA in the germline V gene. The CDR3 DNA follows: TGTGCCAGCAGCATCAGCGTAGAGGGGGACGATGAGCAGTTCTTC. This gives the protein CASSISVEGDDEQFF.

The J gene is TRBJ2-2, the V gene TRBV2, with 11 bases matching TRBD2. V shed 7 bases and J 7 bases; nucleotides not matched to a gene: 11. The CDR3 runs 16 residues. Germline CDR1 SNHLY, CDR2 FYNNEI. The CDR3 DNA sequence: TGTGCCAGCACGATTAGGTCTAGCGGGAGGAACGGGGAGCTGTTTTTT. The encoded protein is CASTIRSSGRNGELFF.

This clone was found once. The rearrangement links TRBV2 to TRBJ2-7; 7 bases fit TRBD2. The trim removed 5 bases at V and 4 bases at J, leaving 5 bases unmatched. Germline V gene data show CDR1 as SNHLY and CDR2 as FYNNEI. CDR3 length: 13 amino acids. CDR3 coding DNA: TGTGCCAGCAGTCGGCTAGCGGCTTACGAGCAGTACTTC. Protein: CASSRLAAYEQYF.

V and J are TRBV6-1 and TRBJ2-5, with D unclear. The J call is uncertain, as TRBJ2-7 better fits the DNA end. The germline V gene has CDR1 MNHNS and CDR2 SASEGT. The CDR3 is 14 amino acids. DNA for the CDR3: TGTGCCAGCAGGTCGACAATCACTCCCTACGAGCAGTACTTC. It specifies CASRSTITPYEQYF.

The V gene is TRBV27, the J gene TRBJ2-3; D may be TRBD1 (6 bases). This CDR3 has 15 amino acids. Trimming removed 6 bases at V and 3 bases at J, with 16 bases between. Per germline, CDR1 MNHEY and CDR2 SMNVEV (reference sequence). CDR3 nucleotides: TGTGCCAGCAGCTTCAGGTCAGGGGTGACAGATACGCAGTATTTT. Its translation is CASSFRSGVTDTQYF.

The V call is TRBV7-9, the J call TRBJ2-1, with 8 bases lining up with TRBD2. Germline V gene sequence: CDR1 SEHNR, CDR2 FQNEAQ (reference sequence). The CDR3 contains 15 residues. V dropped 5 bases and J dropped 6; count of bases not matched to a gene: 9. CDR3 sequence: CASSPLAGLINEQFF. In nucleotides, the CDR3 is TGTGCCAGCAGCCCTCTAGCGGGTCTTATCAATGAGCAGTTCTTC.

The CDR3, as DNA: TGTGCCAGCAGCTTGGGGGACAGGGACCCCTACAATGAGCAGTTCTTC. Its protein is CASSLGDRDPYNEQFF. This rearrangement joins TRBV7-2 to TRBJ2-1; 9 bases map to TRBD1. This CDR3 is built from 16 residues. The V gene end was trimmed by 3 bases and the J gene end by 2 bases; junction bases not matched to a gene: 5. Germline V gene lookup returns CDR1 SGHTA and CDR2 FQGNSA.

V is TRBV10-3 and J is TRBJ2-4, with 8 bases lining up with TRBD2. Looked up from germline, CDR1 is ENHRY and CDR2 is SYGVKD. The CDR3 has 17 amino acids. Trimming at V came to 5 bases and at J to 0 bases, leaving 9 bases not matched to a gene. The CDR3 coding sequence is TGTGCCATCAGTAGTACTAGCGGAGGATTAGCCAAAAACATTCAGTACTTC. Amino acids: CAISSTSGGLAKNIQYF.

This clone appeared a single time. The gene calls are TRBV29-1 and TRBJ1-3; perhaps TRBD1 as D (5 bases). CDR3 length: 14 amino acids. V lost 7 bases and J lost 1, with 14 bases in between. The germline CDR1 and CDR2 sequences are SQVTM and ANQGSEA. CDR3: CSANTQGSGNTIYF. CDR3 nucleotides: TGCAGCGCCAACACCCAGGGTTCTGGAAACACCATATATTTT.

The chain recombines TRBV4-1 with TRBJ2-1; 11 nucleotides match TRBD2. The CDR3 contains 17 residues. V was pared by 0 bases and J by 7 bases, with 8 bases of the junction left unmatched. From germline, CDR1 is MGHRA and CDR2 YSYEKL. CDR3 loop: CASSQDWLAGGWNEQFF. DNA for the CDR3: TGCGCCAGCAGCCAAGATTGGCTAGCGGGAGGTTGGAATGAGCAGTTCTTC.

The rearrangement links TRBV19 to TRBJ2-1, with 8 bases fitting TRBD2. This CDR3 has 15 residues. With 3 bases clipped from V and 4 bases from J, the junction kept 5 bases outside the gene matches. CDR1 LNHDA and CDR2 SQIVND come from the germline V gene (reference sequence). The CDR3 protein is CASSISGNEYNEQFF. The CDR3 DNA reads TGTGCCAGTAGTATTAGCGGGAATGAGTACAATGAGCAGTTCTTC.

V and J are TRBV2 and TRBJ2-3, with TRBD2 matching over 7 bases. The CDR3 spans 13 residues. The junction had 4 bases not matched to a gene; V was cut back by 5 bases and J by 5 bases. Germline assignment: CDR1 SNHLY and CDR2 FYNNEI. The CDR3 here is CASSPGRGDTQYF. For the CDR3, the DNA is TGTGCCAGCAGTCCGGGGAGGGGAGATACGCAGTATTTT.

The chain is built from TRBV5-1 and TRBJ2-7, with 14 positions matching TRBD2. V was pared by 3 bases and J by 0 bases, with 5 bases of the junction left unmatched. The CDR3 covers 17 residues. The germline CDR1 and CDR2 sequences are SGHRS and YFSETQ. The CDR3 nucleotides are TGCGCCAGCAGCTCCGCCGGGACTAGCGGGAGCTCCTACGAGCAGTACTTC. Its translation: CASSSAGTSGSSYEQYF. The whole variable domain, remainder taken from reference TRBV5-1 and TRBJ2-7, is KAGVTQTPRYLIKTRGQQVTLSCSPISGHRSVSWYQQTPGQGLQFLFEYFSETQRNKGNFPGRFSGRQFSNSRSEMNVSTLELGDSALYLCASSSAGTSGSSYEQYFGPGTRLTVT.

This rearrangement joins TRBV28 to TRBJ2-7; a weak D match, TRBD1 (6 bases). Deletions cut 10 bases from V and 3 bases from J, with 10 bases between. The germline V gene has CDR1 MDHEN and CDR2 SYDVKM. The CDR3 has 11 amino acids. CDR3 residues: CATGDRYEQYF. The CDR3 nucleotides are TGTGCCACAGGGGACCGCTACGAGCAGTACTTC.

The rearrangement uses TRBV7-4 and TRBJ1-5, with D hard to call. The V end lost 2 bases, the J end lost 1 base, and 18 bases lay between the germline ends. There are 18 residues in the CDR3. Germline V gene lookup returns CDR1 SGHVT and CDR2 SQSDAQ. This chain's CDR3 is CASSLRQTPGSSNQPQHF. CDR3 nucleotides: TGTGCCAGCAGCTTACGGCAAACACCGGGGTCGAGCAATCAGCCCCAGCATTTT.

Note on this clone: The junction differs from germline at one of its ends, possibly a read error. The chain is built from TRBV10-2 and TRBJ2-3; a weak D match, TRBD2 (5 bases). The CDR3 contains 14 residues. The germline CDR1 and CDR2 sequences are WSHSY and SAAADI. For the CDR3, the DNA is TGCACCAGCAGCCAACTAGTCGGCACAGATACGCAGTATTTT. It translates to CTSSQLVGTDTQYF.